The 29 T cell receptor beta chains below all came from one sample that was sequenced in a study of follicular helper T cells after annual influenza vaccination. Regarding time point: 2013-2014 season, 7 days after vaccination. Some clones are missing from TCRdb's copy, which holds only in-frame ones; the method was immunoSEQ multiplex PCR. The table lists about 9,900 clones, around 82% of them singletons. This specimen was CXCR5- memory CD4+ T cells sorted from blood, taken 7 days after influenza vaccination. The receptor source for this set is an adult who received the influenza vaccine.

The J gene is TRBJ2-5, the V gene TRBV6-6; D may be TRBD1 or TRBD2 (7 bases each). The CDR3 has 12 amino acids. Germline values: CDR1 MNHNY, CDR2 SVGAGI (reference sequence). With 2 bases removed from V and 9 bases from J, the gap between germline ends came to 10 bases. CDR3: CASSYQGGAQYF. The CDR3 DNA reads TGTGCCAGCAGTTACCAGGGGGGGGCCCAGTACTTC.

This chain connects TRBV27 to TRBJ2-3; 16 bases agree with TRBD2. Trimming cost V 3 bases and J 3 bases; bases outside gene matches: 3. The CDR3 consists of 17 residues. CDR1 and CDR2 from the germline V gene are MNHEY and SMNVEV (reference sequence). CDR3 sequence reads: CASSLGTSGRATDTQYF. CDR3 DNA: TGTGCCAGCAGTTTGGGGACTAGCGGGAGGGCGACAGATACGCAGTATTTT.

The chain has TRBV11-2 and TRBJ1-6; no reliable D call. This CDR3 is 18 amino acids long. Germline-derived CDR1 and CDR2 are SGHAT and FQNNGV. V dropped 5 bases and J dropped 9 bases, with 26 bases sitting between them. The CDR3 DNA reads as TGTGCCAGCAGCATAAGAGGCCCTACGGGGAAATTCTTTTCACCCCTCCACTTT. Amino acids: CASSIRGPTGKFFSPLHF.

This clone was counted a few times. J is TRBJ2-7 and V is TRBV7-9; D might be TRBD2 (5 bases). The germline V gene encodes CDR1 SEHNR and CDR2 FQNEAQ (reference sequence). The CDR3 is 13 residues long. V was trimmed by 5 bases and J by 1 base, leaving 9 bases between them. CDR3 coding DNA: TGTGCCAGCAGCCCCAGCGGTTCCTACGAGCAGTACTTC. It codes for CASSPSGSYEQYF.

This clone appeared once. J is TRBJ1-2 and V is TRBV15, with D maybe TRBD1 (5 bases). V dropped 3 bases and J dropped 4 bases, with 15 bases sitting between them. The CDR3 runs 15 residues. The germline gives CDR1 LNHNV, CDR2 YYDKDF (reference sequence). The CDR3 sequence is CATSSDRPVVYGYTF. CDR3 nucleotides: TGTGCCACCAGCAGCGACAGACCTGTAGTCTATGGCTACACCTTC. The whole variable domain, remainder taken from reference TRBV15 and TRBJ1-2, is DAMVIQNPRYQVTQFGKPVTLSCSQTLNHNVMYWYQQKSSQAPKLLFHYYDKDFNNEADTPDNFQSRRPNTSFCFLDIRSPGLGDTAMYLCATSSDRPVVYGYTFGSGTRLTVV.

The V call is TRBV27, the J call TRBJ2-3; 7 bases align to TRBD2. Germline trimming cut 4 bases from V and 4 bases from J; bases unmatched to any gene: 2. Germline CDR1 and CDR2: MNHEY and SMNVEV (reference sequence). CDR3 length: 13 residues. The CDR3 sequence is CASSSAGADTQYF. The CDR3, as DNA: TGTGCCAGCAGTTCGGCGGGAGCAGATACGCAGTATTTT.

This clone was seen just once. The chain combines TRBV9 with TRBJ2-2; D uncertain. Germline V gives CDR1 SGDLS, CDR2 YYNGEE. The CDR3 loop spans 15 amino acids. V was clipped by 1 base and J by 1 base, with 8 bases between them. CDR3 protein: CASSVQARNTGELFF. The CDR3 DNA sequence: TGTGCCAGCAGCGTACAGGCGCGGAACACCGGGGAGCTGTTTTTT.

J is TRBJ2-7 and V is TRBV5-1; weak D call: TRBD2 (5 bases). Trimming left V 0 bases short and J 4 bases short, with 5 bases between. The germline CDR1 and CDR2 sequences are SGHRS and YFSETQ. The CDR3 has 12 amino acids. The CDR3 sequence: CASSLGGYEQYF. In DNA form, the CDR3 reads TGCGCCAGCAGCTTGGGAGGGTACGAGCAGTACTTC.

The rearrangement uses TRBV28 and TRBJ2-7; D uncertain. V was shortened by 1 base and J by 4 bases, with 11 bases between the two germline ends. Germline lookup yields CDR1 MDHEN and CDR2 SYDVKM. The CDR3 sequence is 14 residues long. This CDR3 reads CASSLFLGNYEQYF. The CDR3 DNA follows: TGTGCCAGCAGTTTATTTTTAGGGAATTACGAGCAGTACTTC.

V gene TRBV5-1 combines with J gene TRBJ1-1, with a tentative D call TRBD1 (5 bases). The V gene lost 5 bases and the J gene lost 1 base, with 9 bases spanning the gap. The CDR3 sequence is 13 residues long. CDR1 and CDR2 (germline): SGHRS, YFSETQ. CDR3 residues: CASREGENTEAFF. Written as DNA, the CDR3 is TGCGCCAGCAGGGAAGGGGAGAACACTGAAGCTTTCTTT.

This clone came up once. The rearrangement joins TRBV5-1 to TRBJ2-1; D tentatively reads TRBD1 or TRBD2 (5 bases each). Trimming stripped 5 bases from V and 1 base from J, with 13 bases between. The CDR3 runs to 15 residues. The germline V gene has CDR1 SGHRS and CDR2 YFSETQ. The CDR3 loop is CASRGPGFSYNEQFF. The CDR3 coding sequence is TGCGCCAGCAGGGGGCCGGGATTTTCCTACAATGAGCAGTTCTTC.

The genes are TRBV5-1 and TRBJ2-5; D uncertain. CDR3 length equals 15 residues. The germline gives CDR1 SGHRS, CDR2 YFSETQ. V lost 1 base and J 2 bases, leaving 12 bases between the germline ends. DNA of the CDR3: TGCGCCAGCAGCTTGACGGTATCAGCACAAGAGACCCAGTACTTC. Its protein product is CASSLTVSAQETQYF.

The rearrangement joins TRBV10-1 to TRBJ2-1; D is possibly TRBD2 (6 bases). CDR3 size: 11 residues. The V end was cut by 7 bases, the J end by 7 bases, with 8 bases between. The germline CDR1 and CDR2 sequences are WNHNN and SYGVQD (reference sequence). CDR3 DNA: TGCGCCAGCACTCGGGGGAATGAGCAGTTCTTC. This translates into CASTRGNEQFF.

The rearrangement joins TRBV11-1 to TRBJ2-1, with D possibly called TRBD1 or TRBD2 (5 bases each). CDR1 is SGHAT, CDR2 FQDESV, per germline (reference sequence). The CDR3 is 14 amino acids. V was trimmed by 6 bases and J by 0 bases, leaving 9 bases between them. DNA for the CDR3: TGTGCCAGCAGTGGGGGTGCCTCCTACAATGAGCAGTTCTTC. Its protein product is CASSGGASYNEQFF.

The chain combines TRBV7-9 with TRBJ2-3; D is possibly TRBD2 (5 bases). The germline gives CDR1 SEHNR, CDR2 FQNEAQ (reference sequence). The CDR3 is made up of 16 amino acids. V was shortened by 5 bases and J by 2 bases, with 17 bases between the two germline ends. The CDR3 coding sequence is TGTGCCAGCAGCCGACACGGAGGCGGGTTCACAGATACGCAGTATTTT. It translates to CASSRHGGGFTDTQYF.

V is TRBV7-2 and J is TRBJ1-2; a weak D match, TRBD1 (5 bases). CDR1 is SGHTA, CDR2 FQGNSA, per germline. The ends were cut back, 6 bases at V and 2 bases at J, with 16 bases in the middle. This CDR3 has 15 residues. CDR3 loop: CASRPGSVLNYGYTF. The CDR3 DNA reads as TGTGCCAGCAGGCCAGGGTCCGTTTTGAACTATGGCTACACCTTC. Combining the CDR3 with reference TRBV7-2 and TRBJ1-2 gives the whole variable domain GAGVSQSPSNKVTEKGKDVELRCDPISGHTALYWYRQSLGQGLEFLIYFQGNSAPDKSGLPSDRFSAERTGGSVSTLTIQRTQQEDSAVYLCASRPGSVLNYGYTFGSGTRLTVV.

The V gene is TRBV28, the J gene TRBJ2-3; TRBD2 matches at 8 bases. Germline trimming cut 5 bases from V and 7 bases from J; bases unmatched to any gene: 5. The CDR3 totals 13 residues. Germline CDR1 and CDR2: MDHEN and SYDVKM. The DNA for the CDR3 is TGTGCCAGCAGTGGCGGGGGGCCGTATACGCAGTATTTT. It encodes CASSGGGPYTQYF.

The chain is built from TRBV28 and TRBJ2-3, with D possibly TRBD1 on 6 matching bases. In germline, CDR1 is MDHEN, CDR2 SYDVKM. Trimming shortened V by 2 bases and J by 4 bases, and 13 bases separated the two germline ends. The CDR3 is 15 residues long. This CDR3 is CASSLPGALADTQYF. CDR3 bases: TGTGCCAGCAGTTTACCAGGGGCGCTGGCAGATACGCAGTATTTT.

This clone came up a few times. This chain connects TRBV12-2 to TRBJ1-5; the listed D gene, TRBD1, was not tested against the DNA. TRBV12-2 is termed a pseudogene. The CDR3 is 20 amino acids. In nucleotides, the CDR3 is TGTGCAAGTCGCCTACACCGGGACAGGGGAAGGATAAGGGACGGTCAGCCCCAGCATTTT. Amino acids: CASRLHRDRGRIRDGQPQHF.

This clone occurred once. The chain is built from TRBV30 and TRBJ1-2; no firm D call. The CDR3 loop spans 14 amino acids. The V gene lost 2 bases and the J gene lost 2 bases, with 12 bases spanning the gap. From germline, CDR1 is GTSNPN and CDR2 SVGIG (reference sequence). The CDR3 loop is CAWSRQAINYGYTF. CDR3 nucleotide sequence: TGTGCCTGGAGTAGGCAGGCGATAAACTATGGCTACACCTTC.

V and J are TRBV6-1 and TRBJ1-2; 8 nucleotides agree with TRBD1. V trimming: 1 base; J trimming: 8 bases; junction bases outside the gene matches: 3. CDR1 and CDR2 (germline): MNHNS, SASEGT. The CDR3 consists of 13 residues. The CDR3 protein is CASSEDRGSGYTF. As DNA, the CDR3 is TGTGCCAGCAGTGAAGACAGGGGGAGCGGCTACACCTTC.

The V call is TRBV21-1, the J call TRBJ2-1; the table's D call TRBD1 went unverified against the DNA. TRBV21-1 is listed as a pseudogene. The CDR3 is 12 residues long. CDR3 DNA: TGTGCCAGCAGCAAGGAGGCAGGGGGGCAGTTCTTC. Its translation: CASSKEAGGQFF.

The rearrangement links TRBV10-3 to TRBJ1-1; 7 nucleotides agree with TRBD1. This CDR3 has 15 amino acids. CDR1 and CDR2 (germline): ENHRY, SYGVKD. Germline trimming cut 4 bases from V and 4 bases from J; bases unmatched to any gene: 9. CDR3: CAISADRQGTTEAFF. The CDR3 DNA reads TGTGCCATCAGTGCGGACCGACAGGGCACCACTGAAGCTTTCTTT.

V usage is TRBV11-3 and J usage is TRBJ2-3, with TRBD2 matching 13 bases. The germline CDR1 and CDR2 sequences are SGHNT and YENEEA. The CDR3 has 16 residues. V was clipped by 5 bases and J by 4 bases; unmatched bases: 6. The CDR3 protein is CASSDSGLAGADTQYF. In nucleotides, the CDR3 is TGTGCCAGCAGCGATAGCGGACTAGCGGGAGCAGATACGCAGTATTTT.

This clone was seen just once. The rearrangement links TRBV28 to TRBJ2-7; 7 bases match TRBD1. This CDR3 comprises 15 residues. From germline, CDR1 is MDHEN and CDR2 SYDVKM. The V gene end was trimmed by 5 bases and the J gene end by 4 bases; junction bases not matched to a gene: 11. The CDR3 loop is CASSSRDRHRYEQYF. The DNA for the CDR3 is TGTGCCAGCAGTAGCCGGGACAGACATCGGTACGAGCAGTACTTC.

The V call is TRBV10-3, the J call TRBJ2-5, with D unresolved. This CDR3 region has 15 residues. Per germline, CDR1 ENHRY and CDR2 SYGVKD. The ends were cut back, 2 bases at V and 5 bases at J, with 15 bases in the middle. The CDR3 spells CAISENPKGSETQYF. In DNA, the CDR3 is TGTGCCATCAGTGAGAATCCCAAGGGAAGCGAGACCCAGTACTTC.

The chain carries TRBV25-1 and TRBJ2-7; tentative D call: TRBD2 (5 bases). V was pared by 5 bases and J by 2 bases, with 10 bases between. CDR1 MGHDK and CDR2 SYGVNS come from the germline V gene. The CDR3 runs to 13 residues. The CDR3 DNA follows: TGTGCCAGCAGTACGGGATGGGCCTACGAGCAGTACTTC. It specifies CASSTGWAYEQYF.

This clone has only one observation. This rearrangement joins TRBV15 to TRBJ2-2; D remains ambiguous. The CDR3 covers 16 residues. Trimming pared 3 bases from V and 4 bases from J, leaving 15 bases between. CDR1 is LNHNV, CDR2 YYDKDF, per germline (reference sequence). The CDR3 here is CATSSGVRKFTGELFF. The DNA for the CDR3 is TGTGCCACCAGCAGCGGAGTCAGGAAGTTCACCGGGGAGCTGTTTTTT.

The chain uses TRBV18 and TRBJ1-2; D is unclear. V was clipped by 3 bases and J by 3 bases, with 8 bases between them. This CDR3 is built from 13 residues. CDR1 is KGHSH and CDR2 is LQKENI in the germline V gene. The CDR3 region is CASSPDGYYGYTF. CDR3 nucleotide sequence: TGTGCCAGCTCACCGGACGGCTACTATGGCTACACCTTC.